This T cell receptor (beta chain) was captured in a study of blood T cells in healthy people across ages. Study observations and caveats: Reliance upon unsorted PBMCs precluded definitive naive versus antigen-experienced comparison. When one million T cells were used, diversity estimates were thought to be underestimates. In the absence of known donor CMV status, changes in expanded clonotypes were possibly confounded.

About this clonotype itself: Its antigen is not known.

Germline V gene data show CDR1 as DFQATT and CDR2 as SNEGSKA (reference sequence). V gave up 0 bases and J gave up 1 base, with 10 bases separating them. The CDR3 runs to 14 residues. A J-beta primer mix and a sample-barcoded 5' primer were used in a second PCR of roughly 7 to 12 cycles. Each of the samples gave a minimum of 3 million paired-end reads that contained CDR3. TCRdb redid the calling of the 5' RACE reads with MiXCR, one entry per CDR3 protein. The table shows 650,000 to 800,000 distinct CDR3 sequences, with under 45% occurring only once. This receptor was obtained from a man aged 55 to 70 in good health. The specimen was blood. The chain combines TRBV20-1 with TRBJ2-7; no reliable D call. The CDR3 reads CSARDRRRSYEQYF. The CDR3 bases are TGCAGTGCTAGAGATAGGCGTCGTTCCTACGAGCAGTACTTC.